Following are 8 T cell receptor beta chains from one sample sequenced in a study of neurological immune-mediated disorders. The sample's time point: longitudinal time-point 2. TCRdb re-analysed the 5' RACE reads in MiXCR, keeping a single row per CDR3 protein. In the table there are 70,000 to 95,000 distinct CDR3 sequences, about 13% of which are singletons. What was sequenced was PBMCs. The receptors come from a female donor with HTLV-1-associated myelopathy (HAM/TSP).

This clonotype was detected many times. The V and J genes are TRBV5-1 and TRBJ2-3; D is unclear. V lost 0 bases and J lost 6, with 8 bases in between. Germline loops: CDR1 SGHRS, CDR2 YFSETQ. The CDR3 loop spans 13 amino acids. CDR3 sequence reads: CASSLDDMDTQYF. The CDR3 nucleotides read TGCGCCAGCAGCTTGGACGATATGGATACGCAGTATTTT.

In its sample, this clonotype was seen many times. The chain uses TRBV5-1 and TRBJ2-1; D is perhaps TRBD1 (6 bases). Trimming pared 2 bases from V and 7 bases from J, leaving 16 bases between. This CDR3 region has 15 residues. From germline, CDR1 is SGHRS and CDR2 YFSETQ. For the CDR3, the DNA is TGCGCCAGCAGCTTACGGGACACCTTTTTTAATGAGCAGTTCTTC. The encoded protein is CASSLRDTFFNEQFF.

The chain couples TRBV4-2 to TRBJ2-6; no clear D gene. V lost 3 bases, J lost 3 bases, and 9 bases lay in between. CDR3 length: 15 residues. The germline gives CDR1 LGHNA, CDR2 YNFKEQ. DNA of the CDR3: TGTGCCAGCAGCCAGTCCCTGTATGGGGCCAACGTCCTGACTTTC. It yields the protein CASSQSLYGANVLTF.

This clonotype has ten or more counts. This rearrangement joins TRBV20-1 to TRBJ1-5; possibly TRBD1 for D (6 bases). Trimming pared 4 bases from V and 1 base from J, leaving 14 bases between. CDR1 and CDR2 (germline): DFQATT, SNEGSKA (reference sequence). CDR3 length equals 15 residues. The CDR3 is CSATTGSWSNQPQHF. The CDR3 DNA reads as TGCAGTGCTACCACAGGGTCCTGGAGCAATCAGCCCCAGCATTTT.

This clonotype was found many times. The rearrangement links TRBV3-1 to TRBJ2-6; 7 nucleotides line up with TRBD1. The ends lost 4 bases at V and 0 bases at J; junction bases unmatched: 12. Germline-derived CDR1 and CDR2 are LGHDT and YNNKEL (reference sequence). This CDR3 is built from 19 residues. The DNA for the CDR3 is TGTGCCAGCAGCCTACAGGGGTCCTGGGGAATCTCTGGGGCCAACGTCCTGACTTTC. Its protein is CASSLQGSWGISGANVLTF.

This clonotype has at least ten counts. The rearrangement uses TRBV6-5 and TRBJ2-1; maybe TRBD1 (6 bases). Germline values: CDR1 MNHEY, CDR2 SVGAGI. The germline V and J ends were trimmed by 6 bases and 5 bases, with 17 bases remaining between them. The CDR3 length is 15 residues. CDR3 DNA: TGTGCCAGCAGCCGCGGAACAGGGTTTAACAATGAGCAGTTCTTC. Protein: CASSRGTGFNNEQFF.

Turning to this clonotype: A much more abundant neighbour one base away suggests this may be a read error. V usage is TRBV12-3 or TRBV12-4 and J usage is TRBJ2-5; TRBD2 matches 8 bases. This CDR3 region has 15 residues. CDR3 in DNA: TGTGCCAACAGTTTGTACGCGGGGGGTTTTGAGACCCAGTACTTC. Translating it yields CANSLYAGGFETQYF.

Regarding this clonotype: A clone one base away is much larger, so this may be a read error. V gene TRBV24-1 combines with J gene TRBJ2-2; D remains unclear. Trimming left V 7 bases short and J 7 bases short, with 6 bases between. CDR3 length: 11 amino acids. Germline CDR1 KGHDR, CDR2 SFDVKD. CDR3 in amino acids: CATSADGELFF. For the CDR3, the DNA is TGTGCCACCAGCGCGGACGGGGAGCTGTTTTTT.